Below are 21 T cell receptor beta chains sequenced from a single sample in a study of CD8 T cells in Susac syndrome. After extraction with the RNeasy kit, about 0.45 to 1 ug of the RNA was reverse transcribed using random hexamers. TCRdb re-derived calls from the immunoSEQ multiplex PCR reads in MiXCR, one entry per CDR3 protein. The data contain a few hundred thousand distinct CDR3 sequences, about 94% of them singletons. Sequenced sample: CD4+ T cells from PBMCs. The receptors originated from a human donor with Susac syndrome.

This chain joins TRBV3-1 and TRBJ1-2; no reliable D call. CDR3 length: 13 amino acids. Germline-derived CDR1 and CDR2 are LGHDT and YNNKEL (reference sequence). V was pared by 4 bases and J by 6 bases, with 12 bases between. The CDR3 sequence is CASSPRRGNGYTF. The CDR3 nucleotides are TGTGCCAGCAGCCCCCGTAGAGGGAATGGCTACACCTTC. The whole variable domain, filled in from reference TRBV3-1 and TRBJ1-2, reads DTAVSQTPKYLVTQMGNDKSIKCEQNLGHDTMYWYKQDSKKFLKIMFSYNNKELIINETVPNRFSPKSPDKAHLNLHINSLELGDSAVYFCASSPRRGNGYTFGSGTRLTVV.

This clonotype was recorded only once. The V call is TRBV3-1, the J call TRBJ2-1, with a tentative D call TRBD2 (6 bases). Trimming removed 0 bases at V and 8 bases at J, with 8 bases between. Germline assignment: CDR1 LGHDT and CDR2 YNNKEL (reference sequence). The CDR3 extends over 13 amino acids. The CDR3 nucleotides read TGTGCCAGCAGCCAAGATCCGGGGGATGAGCAGTTCTTC. Protein: CASSQDPGDEQFF.

This chain connects TRBV6-1 to TRBJ2-7, with a tentative D call TRBD2 (5 bases). In germline, CDR1 is MNHNS, CDR2 SASEGT. V shed 3 bases and J shed 6 bases, with 12 bases lying between them. The CDR3 runs 13 residues. This chain's CDR3 is CASSEHGVSEQYF. CDR3 in DNA: TGTGCCAGCAGTGAGCACGGGGTATCCGAGCAGTACTTC.

This clonotype was found once. The gene calls are TRBV30 and TRBJ2-4; D might be TRBD1 (5 bases). Per germline, CDR1 GTSNPN and CDR2 SVGIG (reference sequence). Trimming cost V 3 bases and J 1 base, with 13 bases left between them. The CDR3 has 15 amino acids. CDR3 sequence (DNA): TGTGCCTGGAGCGTGGCAGGGCGGGCCAAAAACATTCAGTACTTC. Protein sequence: CAWSVAGRAKNIQYF.

This chain links TRBV6-5 with TRBJ2-7; possibly TRBD1 for D (6 bases). CDR1 is MNHEY and CDR2 is SVGAGI in the germline V gene. This CDR3 comprises 13 residues. V lost 6 bases to trimming and J lost 6 bases, with 15 bases between them. The chain's CDR3 is CASRDRLRSEQYF. The CDR3 nucleotides are TGTGCCAGCAGAGACAGGCTCCGGAGCGAGCAGTACTTC.

This chain connects TRBV19 to TRBJ2-6; TRBD1 aligns across 8 bases. J was trimmed by 5 bases and V by 5 bases; bases with no gene match: 5. This CDR3 has 15 amino acids. The germline gives CDR1 LNHDA, CDR2 SQIVND (reference sequence). CDR3 loop: CASSLRTGWANVLTF. In DNA, the CDR3 is TGTGCCAGTAGTCTCCGGACAGGGTGGGCCAACGTCCTGACTTTC.

V and J are TRBV9 and TRBJ2-5; 8 bases map to TRBD1. CDR3 length: 13 residues. The germline CDR1 and CDR2 sequences are SGDLS and YYNGEE. V dropped 3 bases and J dropped 7; count of bases not matched to a gene: 5. The CDR3 DNA reads TGTGCCAGCAGCGCCCGACAGGGGACGACCCAGTACTTC. Protein: CASSARQGTTQYF.

This chain links TRBV30 with TRBJ2-2; D remains ambiguous. The V gene lost 3 bases and the J gene lost 7 bases, with 12 bases spanning the gap. The germline V gene encodes CDR1 GTSNPN and CDR2 SVGIG (reference sequence). CDR3 length equals 13 residues. In nucleotides, the CDR3 is TGTGCCTGGAGGGCTACCTTCAGCGGGGAGCTGTTTTTT. Encoded protein: CAWRATFSGELFF.

This clonotype occurred a few times. The gene calls are TRBV28 and TRBJ2-7; D is ambiguous. The CDR3 totals 13 residues. The ends were cut back, 6 bases at V and 2 bases at J, with 11 bases in the middle. Germline CDR1 is MDHEN and CDR2 is SYDVKM. In DNA form, the CDR3 reads TGTGCCAGCAGGAGGCAGGCCGCCTACGAGCAGTACTTC. As protein: CASRRQAAYEQYF.

V is TRBV5-4 and J is TRBJ2-1, with TRBD1 matching 7 bases. V lost 2 bases, J lost 10 bases, and 6 bases stayed unmatched. The CDR3 runs 13 residues. Germline CDR1 reads SGHNT; CDR2 reads YYREEE (reference sequence). CDR3 loop: CASSLFDREEQFF. CDR3 sequence (DNA): TGTGCCAGCAGCTTATTTGACAGGGAAGAGCAGTTCTTC.

The chain uses TRBV19 and TRBJ1-5, with unresolved D. The CDR3 contains 15 residues. Germline loops: CDR1 LNHDA, CDR2 SQIVND (reference sequence). The V end was cut by 3 bases, the J end by 0 bases, with 9 bases between. The CDR3 DNA follows: TGTGCCAGTAGTATCGGAGAGAATAGCAATCAGCCCCAGCATTTT. Its translation is CASSIGENSNQPQHF.

The CDR3 is CSARDSGQSTDTQYF. CDR3 sequence (DNA): TGCAGTGCTAGAGATTCGGGACAGAGCACAGATACGCAGTATTTT. V and J are TRBV20-1 and TRBJ2-3; the match to TRBD1 covers 7 bases. The CDR3 consists of 15 residues. Unmatched junction bases numbered 3, after V lost 0 bases and J lost 0 bases. Germline loops: CDR1 DFQATT, CDR2 SNEGSKA (reference sequence).

The genes are TRBV12-3 or TRBV12-4 and TRBJ1-5; 7 positions agree with TRBD1. The CDR3 totals 15 residues. V was pared by 5 bases and J by 7 bases, with 11 bases of the junction left unmatched. The CDR3 DNA follows: TGTGCCAGCAGTCAACGACAGGGCGGGTGGCAGCCCCAGCATTTT. The encoded protein is CASSQRQGGWQPQHF.

The chain has TRBV3-1 and TRBJ2-4; no clear D gene. Germline V gene lookup returns CDR1 LGHDT and CDR2 YNNKEL (reference sequence). The ends were cut back, 3 bases at V and 0 bases at J, with 15 bases in the middle. The CDR3 length is 17 residues. DNA for the CDR3: TGTGCCAGCAGCCACCTGGCAGGTCAACTAGCCAAAAACATTCAGTACTTC. Protein product: CASSHLAGQLAKNIQYF.

V is TRBV12-3 or TRBV12-4 and J is TRBJ1-1; TRBD1 aligns across 8 bases. This CDR3 has 11 residues. V shed 5 bases, J shed 7 bases, and the junction held 0 bases outside the gene matches. In DNA, the CDR3 is TGTGCCAGCAGTACAGGGGGTGAAGCTTTCTTT. The encoded protein is CASSTGGEAFF.

The CDR3 sequence is CASRRGQGANQPQHF. The CDR3, as DNA: TGTGCCAGCAGGAGGGGACAGGGGGCCAATCAGCCCCAGCATTTT. The chain joins TRBV2 to TRBJ1-5; TRBD1 matches 12 bases. CDR1 is SNHLY and CDR2 is FYNNEI in the germline V gene. Trimming at V came to 6 bases and at J to 3 bases, leaving 3 bases not matched to a gene. The CDR3 covers 15 residues.

The rearrangement joins TRBV12-3 or TRBV12-4 to TRBJ1-2; D not resolved. The CDR3 has 14 residues. V lost 5 bases, J lost 8 bases, and 18 bases lay in between. CDR3 amino acids: CASSPIGQAGGYTF. CDR3 in DNA: TGTGCCAGCAGTCCCATAGGGCAGGCTGGGGGCTACACCTTC.

This clonotype has a handful of counts. V and J are TRBV6-5 and TRBJ2-1; 7 bases match TRBD1. The junction had 2 bases not matched to a gene; V was cut back by 8 bases and J by 4 bases. Looked up from germline, CDR1 is MNHEY and CDR2 is SVGAGI. This CDR3 region has 12 residues. The CDR3 DNA reads TGTGCCAGCCGGACAGGTTACAATGAGCAGTTCTTC. This codes for CASRTGYNEQFF.

The chain combines TRBV11-2 with TRBJ1-1; D remains unclear. The V gene lost 5 bases and the J gene lost 4 bases, with 17 bases spanning the gap. CDR1 is SGHAT and CDR2 is FQNNGV in the germline V gene. The CDR3 contains 15 residues. For the CDR3, the DNA is TGTGCCAGCAGCCCCTGGCATACGGGAAGCACTGAAGCTTTCTTT. It specifies CASSPWHTGSTEAFF. The full variable domain, rest sourced from reference TRBV11-2 and TRBJ1-1, is EAGVAQSPRYKIIEKRQSVAFWCNPISGHATLYWYQQILGQGPKLLIQFQNNGVVDDSQLPKDRFSAERLKGVDSTLKIQPAKLEDSAVYLCASSPWHTGSTEAFFGQGTRLTVV.

V is TRBV6-2 or TRBV6-3 and J is TRBJ2-7; 7 nucleotides align to TRBD2. The CDR3 totals 17 residues. CDR1 and CDR2 from the germline V gene are MNHEY and SVGEGT. The ends lost 8 bases at V and 3 bases at J; junction bases unmatched: 19. CDR3 loop: CASQFGRPGGVDYEQYF. The CDR3 nucleotides are TGTGCCAGCCAGTTTGGGCGCCCGGGAGGCGTCGACTACGAGCAGTACTTC.

V is TRBV4-3 and J is TRBJ1-2, with a possible D match to TRBD1 (6 bases). V was pared by 0 bases and J by 8 bases, with 13 bases between. CDR1 is LGHNA and CDR2 is YSLEER in the germline V gene. CDR3 length: 14 amino acids. CDR3 nucleotide sequence: TGCGCCAGCAGCCAAGACACCGGGGGCGGAGGCTACACCTTC. Translating it yields CASSQDTGGGGYTF.